These 5 T cell receptor beta chains share one sample of origin, sequenced in a study of cytomegalovirus exposure and HLA in healthy donors. 13 Jbeta primers and 60 Vbeta primers were used for the PCR. Clones were sequenced by immunoSEQ multiplex PCR, and TCRdb holds only the in-frame ones, with some missing. The sample lists about 200,000 clones; 70% to 85% were seen once. The sequenced material came from PBMCs. Every receptor here comes from a male donor in good health and CMV-seronegative.

The rearrangement joins TRBV6-5 to TRBJ2-1; unclear D gene. The CDR3 has 13 amino acids. V shed 5 bases and J shed 4 bases, with 9 bases lying between them. Germline lookup yields CDR1 MNHEY and CDR2 SVGAGI. CDR3 residues: CASSTTLYNEQFF. The CDR3, as DNA: TGTGCCAGCAGTACCACACTATACAATGAGCAGTTCTTC.

V is TRBV2 and J is TRBJ2-3, with D perhaps TRBD1 (6 bases). Germline CDR1 and CDR2: SNHLY and FYNNEI. The CDR3 runs 14 residues. The ends were cut back, 4 bases at V and 2 bases at J, with 10 bases in the middle. The CDR3, as DNA: TGTGCCAGCAGTGTTCAGGGGATCACAGATACGCAGTATTTT. It encodes CASSVQGITDTQYF.

The chain carries TRBV6-5 and TRBJ2-7; tentative D call: TRBD2 (6 bases). The CDR3 loop spans 13 amino acids. Trimming took off 4 bases at V and 3 bases at J, with 10 bases between the two ends. Germline CDR1 is MNHEY and CDR2 is SVGAGI. The CDR3 DNA reads as TGTGCCAGCAGTTCCACGGACTACTACGAGCAGTACTTC. The encoded protein is CASSSTDYYEQYF.

V gene TRBV28 combines with J gene TRBJ2-1, with 8 nucleotides matching TRBD2. Germline V CDR1 and CDR2: MDHEN, SYDVKM. This CDR3 has 16 amino acids. J lost 3 bases, V lost 5 bases, and 9 bases had no gene match. CDR3 amino acids: CASSLHGGRIYNEQFF. The DNA of the CDR3 is TGTGCCAGCAGTCTCCATGGCGGGAGGATCTACAATGAGCAGTTCTTC. The whole variable domain, remainder taken from reference TRBV28 and TRBJ2-1, is DVKVTQSSRYLVKRTGEKVFLECVQDMDHENMFWYRQDPGLGLRLIYFSYDVKMKEKGDIPEGYSVSREKKERFSLILESASTNQTSMYLCASSLHGGRIYNEQFFGPGTRLTVL.

The V gene is TRBV6-4, the J gene TRBJ1-1, with D perhaps matching TRBD1 (5 bases). Germline CDR1 is MRHNA and CDR2 is SNTAGT. The CDR3 covers 13 residues. The V end lost 6 bases, the J end lost 4 bases, and 12 bases lay between the germline ends. CDR3 amino acids: CASSPRGVTEAFF. CDR3 coding DNA: TGTGCCAGCAGCCCCCGGGGGGTCACTGAAGCTTTCTTT.